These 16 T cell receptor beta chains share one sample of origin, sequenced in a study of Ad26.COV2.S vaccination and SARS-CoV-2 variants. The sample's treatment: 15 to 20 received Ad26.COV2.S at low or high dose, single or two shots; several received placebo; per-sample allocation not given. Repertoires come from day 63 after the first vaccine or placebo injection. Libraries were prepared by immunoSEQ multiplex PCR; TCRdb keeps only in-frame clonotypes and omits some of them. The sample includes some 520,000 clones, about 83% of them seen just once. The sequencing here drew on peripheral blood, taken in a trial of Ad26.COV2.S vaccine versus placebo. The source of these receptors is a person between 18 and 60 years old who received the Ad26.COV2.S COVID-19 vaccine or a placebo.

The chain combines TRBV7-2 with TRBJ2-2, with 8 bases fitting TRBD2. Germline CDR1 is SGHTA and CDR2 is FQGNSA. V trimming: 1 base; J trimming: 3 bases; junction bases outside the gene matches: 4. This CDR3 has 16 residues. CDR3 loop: CASSLDGRADTGELFF. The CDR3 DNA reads TGTGCCAGCAGCTTAGACGGGAGGGCCGACACCGGGGAGCTGTTTTTT.

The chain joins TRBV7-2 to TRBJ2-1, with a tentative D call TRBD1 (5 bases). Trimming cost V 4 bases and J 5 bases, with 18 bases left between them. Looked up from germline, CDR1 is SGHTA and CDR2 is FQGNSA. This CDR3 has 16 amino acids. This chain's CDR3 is CASSYAGFEDNNEQFF. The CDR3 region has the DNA TGTGCCAGCAGCTATGCAGGGTTCGAAGACAACAATGAGCAGTTCTTC.

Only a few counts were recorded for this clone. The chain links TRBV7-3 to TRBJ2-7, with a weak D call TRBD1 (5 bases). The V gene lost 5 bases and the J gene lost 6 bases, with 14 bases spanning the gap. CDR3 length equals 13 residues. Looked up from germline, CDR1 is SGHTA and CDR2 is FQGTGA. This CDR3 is CASSPHPQGEQYF. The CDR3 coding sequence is TGTGCCAGCAGCCCCCACCCCCAGGGCGAGCAGTACTTC.

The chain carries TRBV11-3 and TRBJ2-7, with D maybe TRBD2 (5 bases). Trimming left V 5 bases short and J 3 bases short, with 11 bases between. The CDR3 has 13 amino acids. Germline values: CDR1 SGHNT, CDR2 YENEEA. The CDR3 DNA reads TGTGCCAGCAGCCCGAGGAGCGGCTACGAGCAGTACTTC. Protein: CASSPRSGYEQYF. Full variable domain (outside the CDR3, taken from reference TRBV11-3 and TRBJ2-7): EAGVVQSPRYKIIEKKQPVAFWCNPISGHNTLYWYLQNLGQGPELLIRYENEEAVDDSQLPKDRFSAERLKGVDSTLKIQPAELGDSAVYLCASSPRSGYEQYFGPGTRLTVT.

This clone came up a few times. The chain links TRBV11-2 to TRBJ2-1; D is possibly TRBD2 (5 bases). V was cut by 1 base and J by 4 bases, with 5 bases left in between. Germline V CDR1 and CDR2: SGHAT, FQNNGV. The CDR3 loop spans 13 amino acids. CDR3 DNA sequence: TGTGCCAGCAGCTTAGGAGGGTACAATGAGCAGTTCTTC. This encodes CASSLGGYNEQFF.

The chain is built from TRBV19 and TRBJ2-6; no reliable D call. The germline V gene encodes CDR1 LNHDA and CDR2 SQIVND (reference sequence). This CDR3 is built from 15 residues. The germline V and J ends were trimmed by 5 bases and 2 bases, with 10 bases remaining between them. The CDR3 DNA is TGTGCCAGTAGTTTTGGGGTTACTGGGGCCAACGTCCTGACTTTC. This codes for CASSFGVTGANVLTF.

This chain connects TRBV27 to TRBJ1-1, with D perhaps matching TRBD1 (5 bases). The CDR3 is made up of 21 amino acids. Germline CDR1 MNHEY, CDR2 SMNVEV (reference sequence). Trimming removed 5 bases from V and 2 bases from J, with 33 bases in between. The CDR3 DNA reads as TGTGCCAGCAGTGCCCGGGGCAGGACCTGGGGTCTGGGGCGATTTAACACTGAAGCTTTCTTT. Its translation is CASSARGRTWGLGRFNTEAFF.

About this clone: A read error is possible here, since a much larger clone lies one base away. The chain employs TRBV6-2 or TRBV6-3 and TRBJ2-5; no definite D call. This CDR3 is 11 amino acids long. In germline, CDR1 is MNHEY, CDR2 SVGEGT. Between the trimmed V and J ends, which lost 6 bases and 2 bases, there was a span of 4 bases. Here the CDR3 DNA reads TGTGCCAGCAGCCAACAAGAGACCCAGTACTTC. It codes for CASSQQETQYF.

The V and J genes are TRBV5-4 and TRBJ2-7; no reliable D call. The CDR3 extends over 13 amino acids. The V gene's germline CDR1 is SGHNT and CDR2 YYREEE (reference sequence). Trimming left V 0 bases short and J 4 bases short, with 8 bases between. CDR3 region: CASSLVAAYEQYF. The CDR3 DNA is TGTGCCAGCAGCTTGGTCGCAGCTTACGAGCAGTACTTC.

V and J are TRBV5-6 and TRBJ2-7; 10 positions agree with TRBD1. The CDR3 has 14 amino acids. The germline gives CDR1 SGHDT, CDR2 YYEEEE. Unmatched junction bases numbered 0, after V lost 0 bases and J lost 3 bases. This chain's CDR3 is CASSLGDRGYEQYF. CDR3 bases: TGTGCCAGCAGCTTGGGGGACAGGGGCTACGAGCAGTACTTC.

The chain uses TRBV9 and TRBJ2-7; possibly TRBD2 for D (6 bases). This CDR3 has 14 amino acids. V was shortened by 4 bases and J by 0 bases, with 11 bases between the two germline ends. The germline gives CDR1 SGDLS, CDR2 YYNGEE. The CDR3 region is CASSIGTHSYEQYF. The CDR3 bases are TGTGCCAGCAGCATAGGGACTCACTCCTACGAGCAGTACTTC.

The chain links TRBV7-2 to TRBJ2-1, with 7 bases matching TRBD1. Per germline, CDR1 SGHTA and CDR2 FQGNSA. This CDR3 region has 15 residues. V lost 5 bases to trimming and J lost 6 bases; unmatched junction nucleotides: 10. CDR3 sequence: CASSRTGTARNEQFF. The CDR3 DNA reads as TGTGCCAGCAGCCGGACCGGGACAGCTCGCAATGAGCAGTTCTTC.

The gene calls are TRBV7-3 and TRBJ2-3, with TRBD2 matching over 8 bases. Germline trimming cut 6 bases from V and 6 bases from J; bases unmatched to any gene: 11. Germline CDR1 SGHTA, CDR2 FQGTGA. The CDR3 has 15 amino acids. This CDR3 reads CASSRAGGSADTQYF. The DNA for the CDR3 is TGTGCCAGCAGTAGGGCGGGAGGCTCCGCGGATACGCAGTATTTT.

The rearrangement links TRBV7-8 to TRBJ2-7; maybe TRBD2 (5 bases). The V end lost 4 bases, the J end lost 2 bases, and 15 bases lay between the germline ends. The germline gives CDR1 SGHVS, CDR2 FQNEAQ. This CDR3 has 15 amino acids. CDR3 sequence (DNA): TGTGCCAGCAGCTCCCCCTCGGACTTCCCCTACGAGCAGTACTTC. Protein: CASSSPSDFPYEQYF.

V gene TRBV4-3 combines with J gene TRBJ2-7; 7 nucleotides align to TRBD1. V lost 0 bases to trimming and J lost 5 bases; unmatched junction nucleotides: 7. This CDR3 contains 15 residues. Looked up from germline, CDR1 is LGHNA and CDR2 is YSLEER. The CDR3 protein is CASSQEGQAVHEQYF. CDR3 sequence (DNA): TGCGCCAGCAGCCAAGAAGGACAGGCTGTCCACGAGCAGTACTTC.

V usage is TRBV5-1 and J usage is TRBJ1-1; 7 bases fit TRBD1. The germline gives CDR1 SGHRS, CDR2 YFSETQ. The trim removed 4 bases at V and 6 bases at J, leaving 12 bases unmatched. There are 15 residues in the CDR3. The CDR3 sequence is CASSTEQGRSAEAFF. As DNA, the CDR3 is TGCGCCAGCAGCACCGAACAGGGGAGAAGCGCTGAAGCTTTCTTT. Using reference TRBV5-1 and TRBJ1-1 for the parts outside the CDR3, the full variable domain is KAGVTQTPRYLIKTRGQQVTLSCSPISGHRSVSWYQQTPGQGLQFLFEYFSETQRNKGNFPGRFSGRQFSNSRSEMNVSTLELGDSALYLCASSTEQGRSAEAFFGQGTRLTVV.